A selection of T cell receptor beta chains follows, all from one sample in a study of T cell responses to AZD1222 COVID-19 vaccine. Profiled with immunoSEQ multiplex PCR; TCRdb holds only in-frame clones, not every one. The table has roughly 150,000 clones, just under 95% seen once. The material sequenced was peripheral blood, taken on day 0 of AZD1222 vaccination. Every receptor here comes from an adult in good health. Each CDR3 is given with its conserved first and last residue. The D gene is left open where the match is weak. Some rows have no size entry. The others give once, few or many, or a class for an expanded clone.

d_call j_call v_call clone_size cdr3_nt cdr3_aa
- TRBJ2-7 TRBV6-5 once TGTGCCAGCATCCAACTAAGTCCCTACGAGCAGTACTTC CASIQLSPYEQYF
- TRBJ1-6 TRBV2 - TGTGCCAGCAGAGCTGACAGCCTTTCCTATAATTCACCCCTCCACTTT CASRADSLSYNSPLHF
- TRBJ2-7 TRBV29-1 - TGCAGCGCTCTCCGGGCGGGAACCTACGAGCAGTACTTC CSALRAGTYEQYF
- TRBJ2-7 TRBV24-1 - TGTGCCACCAGTGGTCCGGGGCTCGGGGGCGAGCAGTACTTC CATSGPGLGGEQYF
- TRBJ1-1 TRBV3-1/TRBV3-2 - TGTGCCAGCAGCCAAGATGGAGGCGCAGGTGATTACACTGAAGCTTTCTTT CASSQDGGAGDYTEAFF
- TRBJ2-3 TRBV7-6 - TGTGCCAGCAGCCAGGACAGTTACACAGATACGCAGTATTTT CASSQDSYTDTQYF
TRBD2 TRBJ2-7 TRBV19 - TGTGCCAGTAGTTTAGCGGGAGTTTTTGACGAGCAGTACTTC CASSLAGVFDEQYF
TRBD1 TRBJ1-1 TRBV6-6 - TGTGCCAGCAGTTACGAAGACAGGGGAGGCTACACTGAAGCTTTCTTT CASSYEDRGGYTEAFF
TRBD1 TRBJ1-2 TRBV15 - TGTGCCACCAGCAGAGCCGGGACAGGGGTCTATGGCTACACCTTC CATSRAGTGVYGYTF
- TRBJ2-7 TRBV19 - TGTGCCAGTAGTATCGGACACTTCACCAGCTACGAGCAGTACTTC CASSIGHFTSYEQYF
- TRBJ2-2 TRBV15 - TGTGCCACCAGCACCGCTCCGGGGAAGAACACCGGGGAGCTGTTTTTT CATSTAPGKNTGELFF
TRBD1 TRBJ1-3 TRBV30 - TGTGCCTGGAGGATCGAGGGGGCGCCCGGAAACACCATATATTTT CAWRIEGAPGNTIYF
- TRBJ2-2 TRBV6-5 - TGTGCCAGCTGGGACACGACGAACACCGGGGAGCTGTTTTTT CASWDTTNTGELFF
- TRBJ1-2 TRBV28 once TGTGCCAGCAGAGTGGGGGGCTATGGCTACACCTTC CASRVGGYGYTF
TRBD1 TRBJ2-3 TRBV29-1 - TGCAGCGTTGCTGACAGGGGAGGAGATACGCAGTATTTT CSVADRGGDTQYF
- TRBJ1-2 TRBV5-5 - TGTGCCAGCAGTCTCGTAGCTAACTATGGCTACACCTTC CASSLVANYGYTF
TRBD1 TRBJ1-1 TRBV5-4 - TGTGCCAGCAGCTGGGGGACAGGGGGCGGAGGCACTGAAGCTTTCTTT CASSWGTGGGGTEAFF
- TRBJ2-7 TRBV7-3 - TGTGCCAGCAGCTTATATCCCTCCCAGGGCCCTTCCTACGAGCAGTACTTC CASSLYPSQGPSYEQYF
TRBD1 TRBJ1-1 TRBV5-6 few TGTGCCAGCAGTCGGACAGGGATGAACACTGAAGCTTTCTTT CASSRTGMNTEAFF
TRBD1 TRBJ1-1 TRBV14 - TGTGCCAGCAGCCCGAACAGGGGCATTGACACTGAAGCTTTCTTT CASSPNRGIDTEAFF
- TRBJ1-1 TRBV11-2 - TGTGCCAGCAGCCTCTACTCGGACAGTAACACTGAAGCTTTCTTT CASSLYSDSNTEAFF
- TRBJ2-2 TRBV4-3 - TGCGCCAGCAGCCAAGATTGGGCAGGGGCCGGGGAGCTGTTTTTT CASSQDWAGAGELFF
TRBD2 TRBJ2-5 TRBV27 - TGTGCCAGCAGTTTGGGACTAGCGGGAGATGTGATGGAGACCCAGTACTTC CASSLGLAGDVMETQYF
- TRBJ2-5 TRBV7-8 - TGTGCCAGCAGGCCCCGGCCCCAAGAGACCCAGTACTTC CASRPRPQETQYF
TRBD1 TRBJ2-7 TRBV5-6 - TGTGCCAGCAGCCCTGACAGGGACTACGAGCAGTACTTC CASSPDRDYEQYF
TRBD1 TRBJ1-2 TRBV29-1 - TGCAGCGTTGACGGCGGCAGGGGGAATGGCTACACCTTC CSVDGGRGNGYTF
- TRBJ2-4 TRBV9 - TGTGCCAGCAGCCCGGTCGGGGGGCAGGGGGACATTCAGTACTTC CASSPVGGQGDIQYF